The 14 T cell receptor beta chains below come from one sample, sequenced in a study of molecular identifiers for immune sequencing clone quantification. One entry per CDR3 protein results from TCRdb running MiXCR on the PCR reads. The table shows roughly 630,000 distinct CDR3 sequences, with around 25% occurring only once. Specimen: naive CD8+ T cells from blood, with Jurkat cell RNA spiked in. Subset specified: FACS-sorted CD8+CD4-CCR7+CD45RA+ naive T cells. These receptors came from a human donor in good health. Some libraries in this study had Jurkat cell RNA spiked in.

The V call is TRBV12-3 or TRBV12-4, the J call TRBJ1-5; tentatively, D is TRBD1 (6 bases). Deletions cut 6 bases from V and 6 bases from J, with 18 bases between. The CDR3 loop spans 15 amino acids. The CDR3 reads CASRKTGSGFQPQHF. CDR3 coding DNA: TGTGCCAGCAGAAAAACAGGGAGTGGATTTCAGCCCCAGCATTTT.

The V and J genes are TRBV19 and TRBJ1-1, with D uncertain. Trimming took 7 bases from V and 6 from J, leaving 18 bases between them. Germline assignment: CDR1 LNHDA and CDR2 SQIVND (reference sequence). This CDR3 has 14 amino acids. The DNA for the CDR3 is TGTGCCAGTACCCGGCTTTTCGGTCGCTCTGAAGCTTTCTTT. It is translated as CASTRLFGRSEAFF.

This clonotype was detected ten times or more. The J gene is TRBJ2-7, the V gene TRBV7-9; 7 bases align to TRBD1. The trim removed 7 bases at V and 0 bases at J, leaving 6 bases unmatched. This CDR3 is built from 14 residues. Germline CDR1 is SEHNR and CDR2 is FQNEAQ (reference sequence). The CDR3 protein is CASTGTVHSYEQYF. The CDR3 DNA is TGTGCCAGCACCGGGACAGTCCACTCCTACGAGCAGTACTTC.

This clonotype has more than one count but fewer than ten. The V and J genes are TRBV12-3 or TRBV12-4 and TRBJ1-1, with TRBD1 matching over 8 bases. V gave up 4 bases and J gave up 4 bases; unmatched junction bases: 8. The CDR3 extends over 15 amino acids. CDR3 sequence (DNA): TGTGCCAGCAGTTACAGGACAGGGCGGACCACTGAAGCTTTCTTT. Encoded protein: CASSYRTGRTTEAFF.

This clonotype was observed many times. The chain recombines TRBV5-1 with TRBJ2-7; D may be TRBD1 (6 bases). This CDR3 has 14 residues. The V end was cut by 0 bases, the J end by 2 bases, with 9 bases between. CDR1 SGHRS and CDR2 YFSETQ come from the germline V gene. The CDR3 loop is CASSLGAGAYEQYF. In nucleotides, the CDR3 is TGCGCCAGCAGCTTGGGCGCAGGGGCCTACGAGCAGTACTTC.

The chain has TRBV13 and TRBJ2-7, with D possibly being TRBD2 (6 bases). The length of the CDR3 is 14 residues. Between the trimmed V and J ends, which lost 3 bases and 3 bases, there was a span of 12 bases. The V gene's germline CDR1 is PRHDT and CDR2 FYEKMQ (reference sequence). The CDR3 DNA reads TGTGCCAGCAGCTTTTCCCTGGGGGGCTACGAGCAGTACTTC. Translating gives CASSFSLGGYEQYF.

V gene TRBV20-1 combines with J gene TRBJ1-3; D remains ambiguous. Germline lookup yields CDR1 DFQATT and CDR2 SNEGSKA (reference sequence). V lost 7 bases, J lost 0 bases, and 13 bases lay in between. The CDR3 covers 14 residues. The CDR3 protein is CSVVRILSGNTIYF. DNA for the CDR3: TGCAGTGTAGTCAGGATCCTCTCTGGAAACACCATATATTTT.

The chain employs TRBV19 and TRBJ2-1, with 11 positions matching TRBD1. The CDR3 is 14 residues long. CDR1 LNHDA and CDR2 SQIVND come from the germline V gene (reference sequence). Germline trimming cut 7 bases from V and 2 bases from J; bases unmatched to any gene: 1. The CDR3 region has the DNA TGTGCCAGTAAGGGACAGGGGGCCTACAATGAGCAGTTCTTC. It codes for CASKGQGAYNEQFF.

This clonotype was detected a few times. The CDR3 here is CASSYWPTNTGELFF. CDR3 bases: TGTGCCAGCAGCTATTGGCCGACGAACACCGGGGAGCTGTTTTTT. This chain connects TRBV11-2 to TRBJ2-2; D call uncertain. The V gene lost 4 bases and the J gene lost 0 bases, with 9 bases spanning the gap. The CDR3 length is 15 residues. CDR1 is SGHAT and CDR2 is FQNNGV in the germline V gene.

There are many counts of this clonotype. The chain couples TRBV7-6 to TRBJ1-1; no clear D. CDR3 length: 13 residues. Per germline, CDR1 SGHVS and CDR2 FNYEAQ. V shed 2 bases and J shed 2 bases, with 6 bases lying between them. This chain's CDR3 is CASSLSSNTEAFF. Here the CDR3 DNA reads TGTGCCAGCAGCTTAAGCAGTAACACTGAAGCTTTCTTT.

This clonotype was seen repeatedly, ten times or more. This chain's CDR3 is CASSFLWDPDTQYF. The DNA of the CDR3 is TGTGCCAGCAGCTTCTTGTGGGACCCAGATACGCAGTATTTT. This chain connects TRBV5-5 to TRBJ2-3; D tentatively reads TRBD1 or TRBD2 (5 bases each). The V and J ends lost 2 bases and 4 bases respectively, with 11 bases between them. The CDR3 runs to 14 residues. From germline, CDR1 is SGHKS and CDR2 YYEKEE (reference sequence). Full variable domain (rest looked up from reference TRBV5-5 and TRBJ2-3): DAGVTQSPTHLIKTRGQQVTLRCSPISGHKSVSWYQQVLGQGPQFIFQYYEKEERGRGNFPDRFSARQFPNYSSELNVNALLLGDSALYLCASSFLWDPDTQYFGPGTRLTVL.

This clonotype was counted many times. The V gene is TRBV29-1, the J gene TRBJ1-1; D perhaps matches TRBD1 (6 bases). The CDR3 totals 14 residues. Germline CDR1 and CDR2: SQVTM and ANQGSEA. Between the trimmed V and J ends, which lost 6 bases and 6 bases, there was a span of 20 bases. For the CDR3, the DNA is TGCAGCGTCCTACTACCGGGACAAAACCCTGAAGCTTTCTTT. It encodes CSVLLPGQNPEAFF.

This clonotype appeared many times. CDR3 nucleotides: TGTGCCACCAGCGCCCGCCGGGATCAACTCACAAACAATGAGCAGTTCTTC. Protein sequence: CATSARRDQLTNNEQFF. J is TRBJ2-1 and V is TRBV24-1; the D gene is possibly TRBD2 (5 bases). CDR1 KGHDR and CDR2 SFDVKD come from the germline V gene. With 7 bases removed from V and 5 bases from J, the gap between germline ends came to 23 bases. The CDR3 is made up of 17 amino acids.

This clonotype was picked up many times. CDR3 in DNA: TGCGCCAGCAGCCAAGCGGCTGTTGATCAGCCCCAGCATTTT. Protein product: CASSQAAVDQPQHF. The rearrangement joins TRBV4-1 to TRBJ1-5; D uncertain. The V end was cut by 1 base, the J end by 5 bases, with 9 bases between. Germline values: CDR1 MGHRA, CDR2 YSYEKL. This CDR3 contains 14 residues.